The text below deals with one TCR beta chain. Followed longitudinally, the Seattle patients had been enrolled during active infection. Original handling: Reference gene primer amplification yielded estimated nucleated cell counts. Generated by immunoSEQ multiplex PCR, the TCRdb table keeps only in-frame clones and is missing some. V and J calls and clone size are as listed in that table; D and trimming were resolved from the DNA. The table records a few hundred thousand clones, approximately 86% of them present only once. The data were obtained in a study of blood T cell repertoires in COVID-19. At the level of the study: T cells, B-cell-depleted T cells, or PBMCs provided the cDNA or gDNA that served as material.

The receptor's source is a woman between 65 and 79 years old with COVID-19, enrolled during active disease. The specimen was peripheral blood.

The CDR3 protein is CAISESLGATGELFF. The CDR3 DNA follows: TGTGCCATCAGTGAGTCGTTGGGGGCTACCGGGGAGCTGTTTTTT. The chain joins TRBV10-3 to TRBJ2-2; the D gene is possibly TRBD1 (6 bases). Germline loops: CDR1 ENHRY, CDR2 SYGVKD. This CDR3 is 15 amino acids long. The germline V and J ends were trimmed by 0 bases and 5 bases, with 10 bases remaining between them.